One and the same sample provided the 12 T cell receptor beta chains below, sequenced in a study of T cells after yellow fever vaccination. TCRdb processed the 5' RACE reads anew with MiXCR; each CDR3 protein has one entry. Of 150,000 to 200,000 distinct CDR3 sequences listed, 9.3% are singletons. The specimen was CD8+ T cells sorted from PBMCs, collected 45 days after the yellow fever booster vaccination. These receptors were obtained from a man younger than 30 who received the YFV17D yellow fever vaccine.

This clonotype was detected a few times. This sequence joins TRBV12-3 or TRBV12-4 and TRBJ2-7; perhaps TRBD1 as D (6 bases). V was cut by 2 bases and J by 5 bases, with 13 bases left in between. The CDR3 loop spans 14 amino acids. The CDR3 nucleotides are TGTGCCAGCAGTTTATCAGGGGTTGTGAACGAGCAGTACTTC. Translated: CASSLSGVVNEQYF.

The gene calls are TRBV15 and TRBJ2-7, with 9 bases that match TRBD1. Trimming cost V 1 base and J 3 bases; bases outside gene matches: 10. The germline CDR1 and CDR2 sequences are LNHNV and YYDKDF (reference sequence). The CDR3 loop spans 17 amino acids. CDR3 in amino acids: CATSRAQDRGIYYEQYF. CDR3 coding DNA: TGTGCCACCAGCAGAGCCCAGGACAGGGGAATTTACTACGAGCAGTACTTC.

V gene TRBV29-1 combines with J gene TRBJ1-2, with 8 bases that match TRBD1. CDR1 and CDR2 (germline): SQVTM, ANQGSEA. CDR3 size: 15 residues. After removal of 7 bases from V and 4 bases from J, the junction contained 14 bases not matched to a gene. The CDR3 here is CSALDRALPSYGYTF. The CDR3 DNA follows: TGCAGCGCCCTGGACAGGGCCCTTCCCTCCTATGGCTACACCTTC.

This clonotype was found a few times. The chain couples TRBV19 to TRBJ1-6; D might be TRBD1 (6 bases). The CDR3 totals 13 residues. V dropped 3 bases and J dropped 7 bases, with 7 bases sitting between them. CDR1 is LNHDA, CDR2 SQIVND, per germline (reference sequence). The CDR3 sequence: CASSITGNSPLHF. The CDR3, as DNA: TGTGCCAGTAGTATTACAGGGAATTCACCCCTCCACTTT.

This clonotype was counted a few times. The chain is built from TRBV13 and TRBJ2-7, with 9 nucleotides matching TRBD1. The CDR3 has 17 residues. Germline CDR1 reads PRHDT; CDR2 reads FYEKMQ (reference sequence). V shed 5 bases and J 1 base; nucleotides not matched to a gene: 12. CDR3 sequence: CASSPKTGQGLSYEQYF. CDR3 nucleotide sequence: TGTGCCAGCAGCCCAAAAACCGGACAGGGGCTTTCCTACGAGCAGTACTTC.

The chain employs TRBV4-1 and TRBJ2-3; D may correspond to TRBD1 or TRBD2 (5 bases each). CDR3 size: 11 residues. V was pared by 3 bases and J by 10 bases, with 8 bases between. Germline-derived CDR1 and CDR2 are MGHRA and YSYEKL. CDR3 DNA: TGCGCCAGCAGCCACCGGGACGCGCAGTATTTT. Amino acid sequence: CASSHRDAQYF.

In its sample, this clonotype was seen many times. This chain links TRBV5-5 with TRBJ1-5; D unclear. CDR1 and CDR2 (germline): SGHKS, YYEKEE (reference sequence). The CDR3 totals 16 residues. The V gene lost 4 bases and the J gene lost 0 bases, with 14 bases spanning the gap. CDR3: CASSLEDQVSNQPQHF. Written as DNA, the CDR3 is TGTGCCAGCAGCCTTGAGGATCAGGTTAGCAATCAGCCCCAGCATTTT.

This clonotype was found a few times. The rearrangement joins TRBV20-1 to TRBJ2-5; D remains ambiguous. The CDR3 sequence is 13 residues long. Germline lookup yields CDR1 DFQATT and CDR2 SNEGSKA (reference sequence). Trimming stripped 5 bases from V and 1 base from J, with 11 bases between. The CDR3 DNA is TGCAGTGCTCCCAATATTCTCCAAGAGACCCAGTACTTC. Translated: CSAPNILQETQYF.

This clonotype was seen a few times. For the CDR3, the DNA is TGCAGTGCTGTCAGAGGCAGACAGGGGATGGCTTTCTTT. Protein sequence: CSAVRGRQGMAFF. The chain joins TRBV20-1 to TRBJ1-1; 8 positions agree with TRBD1. V gave up 5 bases and J gave up 11 bases; unmatched junction bases: 13. Germline-derived CDR1 and CDR2 are DFQATT and SNEGSKA (reference sequence). CDR3 length: 13 amino acids.

In this sample, this clonotype turned up a few times. The V and J genes are TRBV6-2 or TRBV6-3 and TRBJ2-1; 10 nucleotides agree with TRBD2. CDR1 is MNHEY, CDR2 SVGEGT, per germline. V shed 2 bases and J 4 bases; nucleotides not matched to a gene: 5. The CDR3 has 16 amino acids. CDR3 sequence: CASSYRAGGAYNEQFF. DNA of the CDR3: TGTGCCAGCAGTTACCGAGCGGGGGGGGCATACAATGAGCAGTTCTTC.

This clonotype has a count of ten or more. The chain has TRBV27 and TRBJ2-7, with D maybe TRBD1 (6 bases). Germline assignment: CDR1 MNHEY and CDR2 SMNVEV (reference sequence). The V end lost 5 bases, the J end lost 4 bases, and 12 bases lay between the germline ends. CDR3 size: 13 residues. DNA for the CDR3: TGTGCCAGCAGTCCGGGACAACCTTACGAGCAGTACTTC. It yields the protein CASSPGQPYEQYF.

The table lists this clonotype with a few counts. This chain connects TRBV4-1 to TRBJ2-3; D gene uncertain. CDR3 length: 16 residues. Germline V gene lookup returns CDR1 MGHRA and CDR2 YSYEKL. V was pared by 2 bases and J by 3 bases, with 15 bases between. CDR3 loop: CASSQRQAQLTDTQYF. CDR3 in DNA: TGCGCCAGCAGCCAACGCCAGGCCCAATTAACAGATACGCAGTATTTT.